A single sample gave rise to the 10 T cell receptor beta chains below, sequenced in a study of blood T cell repertoires in COVID-19 (dated by TCRdb to about 2020). Library generation was performed with the immunoSEQ multiplex PCR assay. Sourced from immuneACCESS, this table was stored by TCRdb with only in-frame sequences that have V and J called. A share of the clones is absent; for the studies checked, an unresolved V gene accounts for under half, and the remainder has no known explanation. This sample holds about 410,000 clones; approximately 90% were observed only once. The top ten clonotypes cover around 1.4% of the sample. Sequenced: peripheral blood. All receptors come from a woman aged 30 to 39 with active or convalescent COVID-19.

V usage is TRBV19 and J usage is TRBJ1-1, with D maybe TRBD1 (5 bases). Trimming took off 5 bases at V and 1 base at J, with 14 bases between the two ends. This CDR3 contains 15 residues. Per germline, CDR1 LNHDA and CDR2 SQIVND (reference sequence). CDR3 loop: CASSFSWDSNTEAFF. The CDR3 nucleotides read TGTGCCAGTAGTTTCTCGTGGGACTCGAACACTGAAGCTTTCTTT.

The chain carries TRBV19 and TRBJ1-1, with D maybe TRBD1 (6 bases). The germline V gene encodes CDR1 LNHDA and CDR2 SQIVND (reference sequence). The CDR3 has 14 residues. The ends were cut back, 10 bases at V and 0 bases at J, with 15 bases in the middle. As DNA, the CDR3 is TGTGCCACCAAACAGGGAGCTTTGAACACTGAAGCTTTCTTT. Translating it yields CATKQGALNTEAFF. Based on the CDR3 plus reference TRBV19 and TRBJ1-1, the full variable domain is DGGITQSPKYLFRKEGQNVTLSCEQNLNHDAMYWYRQDPGQGLRLIYYSQIVNDFQKGDIAEGYSVSREKKESFPLTVTSAQKNPTAFYLCATKQGALNTEAFFGQGTRLTVV.

In this sample, this clone turned up once. The V gene is TRBV4-1, the J gene TRBJ2-1, with 14 nucleotides matching TRBD2. Germline V gives CDR1 MGHRA, CDR2 YSYEKL. This CDR3 comprises 19 residues. The J segment lost 0 bases and the V segment lost 3 bases, leaving 7 bases of the junction unmatched. The CDR3 loop is CASSHGTSGSTSSYNEQFF. CDR3 sequence (DNA): TGCGCCAGCAGCCATGGGACTAGCGGGAGCACCTCCTCCTACAATGAGCAGTTCTTC.

This clone was seen a few times. The genes are TRBV7-9 and TRBJ2-5, with D possibly matching TRBD2 (5 bases). This CDR3 is built from 15 residues. Trimming took off 8 bases at V and 5 bases at J, with 21 bases between the two ends. Germline loops: CDR1 SEHNR, CDR2 FQNEAQ (reference sequence). For the CDR3, the DNA is TGTGCCAGCGGCGATCAGGACTCCAGGCGGGAGACCCAGTACTTC. This gives the protein CASGDQDSRRETQYF.

The chain employs TRBV6-1 and TRBJ1-5, with D possibly matching TRBD1 (6 bases). There are 14 residues in the CDR3. The germline CDR1 and CDR2 sequences are MNHNS and SASEGT. Trimming removed 3 bases from V and 7 bases from J, with 13 bases in between. CDR3 nucleotide sequence: TGTGCCAGCAGTGAGAATCAGGGGAACCAGCCCCAGCATTTT. Amino acid sequence: CASSENQGNQPQHF.

The gene calls are TRBV18 and TRBJ2-5, with D possibly being TRBD1 (5 bases). With 4 bases removed from V and 1 base from J, the gap between germline ends came to 7 bases. The CDR3 runs to 13 residues. The germline gives CDR1 KGHSH, CDR2 LQKENI. As DNA, the CDR3 is TGTGCCAGCTCACAAAGGGGCCAAGAGACCCAGTACTTC. It specifies CASSQRGQETQYF.

The chain links TRBV6-1 to TRBJ1-1; 9 bases are shared with TRBD1. The CDR3 has 18 amino acids. Trimming cost V 3 bases and J 1 base; bases outside gene matches: 12. Germline V gene sequence: CDR1 MNHNS, CDR2 SASEGT. The CDR3 region is CASSDRLWGQGPNTEAFF. Here the CDR3 DNA reads TGTGCCAGCAGTGATCGCCTGTGGGGACAGGGTCCGAACACTGAAGCTTTCTTT.

CDR3 amino acids: CASSLGWSGNTGNTIYF. CDR3 DNA sequence: TGCGCCAGCAGCTTAGGGTGGTCGGGGAATACTGGAAACACCATATATTTT. The V gene is TRBV5-1, the J gene TRBJ1-3; D is ambiguous. The CDR3 is 17 residues long. Germline V CDR1 and CDR2: SGHRS, YFSETQ. V was clipped by 2 bases and J by 2 bases, with 17 bases between them. Filled out from reference TRBV5-1 and TRBJ1-3, the complete variable domain reads KAGVTQTPRYLIKTRGQQVTLSCSPISGHRSVSWYQQTPGQGLQFLFEYFSETQRNKGNFPGRFSGRQFSNSRSEMNVSTLELGDSALYLCASSLGWSGNTGNTIYFGEGSWLTVV.

The rearrangement links TRBV16 to TRBJ1-5; 8 nucleotides align to TRBD1. The trim removed 6 bases at V and 7 bases at J, leaving 8 bases unmatched. Germline CDR1 is KGHSY and CDR2 is FQNENV. The CDR3 consists of 14 residues. The CDR3 coding sequence is TGTGCCAGCAGAGGACTACAGGGGGACCAGCCCCAGCATTTT. Residues: CASRGLQGDQPQHF.

The V and J genes are TRBV27 and TRBJ2-7; D perhaps matches TRBD1 (5 bases). The germline gives CDR1 MNHEY, CDR2 SMNVEV (reference sequence). The germline V and J ends were trimmed by 5 bases and 0 bases, with 14 bases remaining between them. CDR3 size: 15 residues. The CDR3 DNA reads TGTGCCAGCAGTCGGTCCTTAGGGGACTCCTACGAGCAGTACTTC. Its protein is CASSRSLGDSYEQYF.